Listed below are T cell receptor beta chains from one sample, sequenced in a study of cytomegalovirus exposure and HLA in healthy donors. The assay was immunoSEQ multiplex PCR, and TCRdb's table has in-frame clones only and misses some. The sample shows under 150,000 clones, around 78% of them seen only once. Input material: PBMCs. These receptors were collected from a woman aged 18-29 years in good health and CMV-seronegative. The CDR3 runs from the conserved cysteine through the conserved F or W. The D gene is left open where the match is weak. Clone size appears in some rows only: once, few, many, or a class for an expanded clone.

J,D,V,size,DNA,CDR3
TRBJ1-5,-,TRBV30,-,TGTGCCTGGAGTCTCCCGGGGGGTTATAGCAATCAGCCCCAGCATTTT,CAWSLPGGYSNQPQHF
TRBJ2-3,TRBD2,TRBV5-1,-,TGCGCCAGCAGCGTGTTTACTAGCGGGGCTAGCACAGATACGCAGTATTTT,CASSVFTSGASTDTQYF
TRBJ2-1,-,TRBV5-4,-,TGTGCCAGCAGCCGACTGCGAGAAGGTTACAATGAGCAGTTCTTC,CASSRLREGYNEQFF
TRBJ2-7,-,TRBV13,-,TGTGCCAGCAGCTTCGGAGGGAGCCCCCCCTACGAGCAGTACTTC,CASSFGGSPPYEQYF
TRBJ1-3,TRBD1,TRBV29-1,-,TGCAGCGCGAAGGACAGGGTATCTGGAAACACCATATATTTT,CSAKDRVSGNTIYF
TRBJ2-7,TRBD2,TRBV25-1,-,TGTGCCAGCAGTGAAATCGGACTAGCGGGAGACGAGCAGTACTTC,CASSEIGLAGDEQYF
TRBJ1-5,TRBD1,TRBV7-2,once,TGTGCCAGCAGCTTGGACAGGGCAGGTCAGCCCCAGCATTTT,CASSLDRAGQPQHF
TRBJ1-5,-,TRBV11-2,-,TGTGCCAGCAGCTTTGCGGGGGATAATCAGCCCCAGCATTTT,CASSFAGDNQPQHF
TRBJ2-1,TRBD2,TRBV11-2,-,TGTGCCAGCAGCTTAAATAGGGGACTAGCAAAGGGTGAGCAGTTCTTC,CASSLNRGLAKGEQFF
TRBJ2-2,TRBD1,TRBV5-1,-,TGCGCCAGCAGCTTGGTAGGCGACAGGGGAACCGGGGAGCTGTTTTTT,CASSLVGDRGTGELFF
TRBJ2-1,TRBD2,TRBV7-9,once,TGTGCCAGCAGCCCCCCCGGGAGGACGGTCTTC,CASSPPGRTVF
TRBJ1-1,-,TRBV19,few,TGTGCCACTACAGACACCCTGAACACTGAAGCTTTCTTT,CATTDTLNTEAFF
TRBJ1-1,TRBD1,TRBV19,few,TGTGCCAGTAGTAACAGGGGGCTAACTGAAGCTTTCTTT,CASSNRGLTEAFF
TRBJ2-4,-,TRBV5-4,medium-sized,TGTGCCAGCAGCTTCGGGCCTCGGAGGAACATTCAGTACTTC,CASSFGPRRNIQYF
TRBJ2-2,-,TRBV7-6,-,TGTGCCAGCAGCTTAGAGGCCCTAGCGCACACCGGGGAGCTGTTTTTT,CASSLEALAHTGELFF
TRBJ2-6,-,TRBV6-1,-,TGTGCCAGCAGTGCGGTCTCTGGGGCCAACGTCCTGACTTTC,CASSAVSGANVLTF
TRBJ1-2,-,TRBV6-1,-,TGTGCCAGCAGTGAAGCCAGGGAAGGTGGCTACACCTTC,CASSEAREGGYTF
TRBJ2-7,TRBD2,TRBV6-5,-,TGTGCCAGCAGTTACAGGCTAGCGGGGCCCTACGAGCAGTACTTC,CASSYRLAGPYEQYF
TRBJ2-6,TRBD2,TRBV7-8,-,TGTGCCAGCAGCCTGACGGGACTAGATATGTCTGGGGCCAACGTCCTGACTTTC,CASSLTGLDMSGANVLTF
TRBJ2-5,TRBD1,TRBV2,-,TGTGCCAGCAGACCGGACAGGAGTCAAGAGACCCAGTACTTC,CASRPDRSQETQYF
TRBJ1-5,-,TRBV6-5,-,TGTGCCAGCAGTTCCACAGGGTACCAGCCCCAGCATTTT,CASSSTGYQPQHF
TRBJ2-5,TRBD2,TRBV5-8,-,TGTGCCAGCAGCTTGGGGGGACTAGCGGGAGGAGGAGAGACCCAGTACTTC,CASSLGGLAGGGETQYF
TRBJ2-7,-,TRBV6-1,-,TGTGCCAGCAGTGAAACGTGGCGGGAAGGAGTCTCCTACGAGCAGTACTTC,CASSETWREGVSYEQYF
TRBJ1-1,TRBD1,TRBV5-1,-,TGCGCCAGCACCATGATACAGGGGAGCAACACTGAAGCTTTCTTT,CASTMIQGSNTEAFF